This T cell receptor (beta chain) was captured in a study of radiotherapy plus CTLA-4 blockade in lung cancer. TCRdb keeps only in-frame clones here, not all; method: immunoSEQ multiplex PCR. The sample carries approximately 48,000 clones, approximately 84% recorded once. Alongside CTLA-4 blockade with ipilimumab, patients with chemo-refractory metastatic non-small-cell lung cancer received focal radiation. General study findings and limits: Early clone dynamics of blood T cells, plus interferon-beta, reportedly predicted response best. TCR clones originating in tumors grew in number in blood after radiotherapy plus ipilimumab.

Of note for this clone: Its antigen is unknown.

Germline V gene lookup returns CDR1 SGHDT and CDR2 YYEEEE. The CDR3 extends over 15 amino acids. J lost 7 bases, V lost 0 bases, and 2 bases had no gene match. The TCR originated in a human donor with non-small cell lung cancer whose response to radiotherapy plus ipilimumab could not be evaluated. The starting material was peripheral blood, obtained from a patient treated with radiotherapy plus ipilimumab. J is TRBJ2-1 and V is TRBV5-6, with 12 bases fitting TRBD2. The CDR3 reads CASSLGLAGVNEQFF. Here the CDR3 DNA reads TGTGCCAGCAGCTTGGGACTAGCGGGAGTGAATGAGCAGTTCTTC.